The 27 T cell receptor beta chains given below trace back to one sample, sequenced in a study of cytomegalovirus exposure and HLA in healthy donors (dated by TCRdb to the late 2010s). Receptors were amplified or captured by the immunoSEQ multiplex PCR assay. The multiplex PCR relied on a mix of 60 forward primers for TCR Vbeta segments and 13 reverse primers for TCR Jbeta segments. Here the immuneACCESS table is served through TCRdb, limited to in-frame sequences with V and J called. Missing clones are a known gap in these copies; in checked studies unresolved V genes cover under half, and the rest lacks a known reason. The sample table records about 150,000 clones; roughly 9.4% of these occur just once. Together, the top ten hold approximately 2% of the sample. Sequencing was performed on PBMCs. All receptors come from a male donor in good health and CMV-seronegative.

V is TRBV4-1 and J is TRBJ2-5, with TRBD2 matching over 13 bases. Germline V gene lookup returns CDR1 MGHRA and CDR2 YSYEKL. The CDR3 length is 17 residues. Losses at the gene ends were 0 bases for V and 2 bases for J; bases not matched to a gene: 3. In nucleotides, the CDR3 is TGCGCCAGCAGCCAAGACCTGGGACTAGCGGGGCAAGAGACCCAGTACTTC. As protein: CASSQDLGLAGQETQYF.

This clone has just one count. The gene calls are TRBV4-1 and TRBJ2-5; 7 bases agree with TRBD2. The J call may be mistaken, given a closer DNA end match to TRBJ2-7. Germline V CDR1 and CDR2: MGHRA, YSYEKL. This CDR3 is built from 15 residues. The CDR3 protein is CASSQRASGSYEQYF. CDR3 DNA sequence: TGCGCCAGCAGCCAAAGGGCTAGCGGCTCCTACGAGCAGTACTTC.

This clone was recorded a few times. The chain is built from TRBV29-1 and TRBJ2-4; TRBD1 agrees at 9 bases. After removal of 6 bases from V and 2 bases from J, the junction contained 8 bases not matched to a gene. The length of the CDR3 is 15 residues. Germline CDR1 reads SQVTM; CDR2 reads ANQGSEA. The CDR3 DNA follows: TGCAGCGTACTGGGACAGGGATCGTCCAAAAACATTCAGTACTTC. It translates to CSVLGQGSSKNIQYF.

The CDR3 reads CASSQAETGSRYEQYF. DNA of the CDR3: TGTGCCAGCAGCCAGGCCGAGACAGGGTCTCGCTACGAGCAGTACTTC. V and J are TRBV5-4 and TRBJ2-7, with 7 bases aligning to TRBD1. The V segment lost 4 bases and the J segment 3 bases; nucleotides outside the gene matches: 13. Germline V gives CDR1 SGHNT, CDR2 YYREEE (reference sequence). The CDR3 spans 16 residues.

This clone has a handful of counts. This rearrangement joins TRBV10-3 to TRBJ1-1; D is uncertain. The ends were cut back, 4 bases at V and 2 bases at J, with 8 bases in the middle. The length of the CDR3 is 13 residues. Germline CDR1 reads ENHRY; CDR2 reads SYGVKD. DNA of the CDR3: TGTGCCATCAGTGGCACGGGAAACACTGAAGCTTTCTTT. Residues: CAISGTGNTEAFF.

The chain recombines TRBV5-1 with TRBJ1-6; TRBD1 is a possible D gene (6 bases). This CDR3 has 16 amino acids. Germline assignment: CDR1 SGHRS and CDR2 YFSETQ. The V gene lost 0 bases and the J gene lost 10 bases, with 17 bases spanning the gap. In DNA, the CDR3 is TGCGCCAGCAGCTTGGCCGGGGACATGGTTGGCTCACCCCTCCACTTT. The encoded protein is CASSLAGDMVGSPLHF.

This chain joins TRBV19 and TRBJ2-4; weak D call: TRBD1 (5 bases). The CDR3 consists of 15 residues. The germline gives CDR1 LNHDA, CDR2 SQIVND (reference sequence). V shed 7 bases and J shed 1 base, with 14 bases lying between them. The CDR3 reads CASTSPKGAKNIQYF. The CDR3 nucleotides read TGTGCCAGTACCTCACCAAAGGGGGCCAAAAACATTCAGTACTTC.

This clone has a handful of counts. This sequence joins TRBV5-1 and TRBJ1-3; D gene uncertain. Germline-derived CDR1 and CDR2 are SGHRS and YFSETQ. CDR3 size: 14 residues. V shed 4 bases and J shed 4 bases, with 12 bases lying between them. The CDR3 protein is CASSHPERGNTIYF. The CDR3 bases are TGCGCCAGCAGCCACCCCGAGAGAGGAAACACCATATATTTT. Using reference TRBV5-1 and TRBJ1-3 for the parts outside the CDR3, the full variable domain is KAGVTQTPRYLIKTRGQQVTLSCSPISGHRSVSWYQQTPGQGLQFLFEYFSETQRNKGNFPGRFSGRQFSNSRSEMNVSTLELGDSALYLCASSHPERGNTIYFGEGSWLTVV.

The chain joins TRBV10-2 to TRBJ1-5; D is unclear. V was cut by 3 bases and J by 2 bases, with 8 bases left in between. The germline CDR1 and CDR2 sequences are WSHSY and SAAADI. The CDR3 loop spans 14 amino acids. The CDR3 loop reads CASSEERGNQPQHF. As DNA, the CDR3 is TGCGCCAGCAGTGAAGAGCGGGGCAATCAGCCCCAGCATTTT.

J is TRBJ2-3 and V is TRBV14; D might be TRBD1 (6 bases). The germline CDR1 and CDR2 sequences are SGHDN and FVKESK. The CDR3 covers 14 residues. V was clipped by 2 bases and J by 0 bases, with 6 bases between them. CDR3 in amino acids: CASSQTGSTDTQYF. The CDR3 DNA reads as TGTGCCAGCAGCCAAACAGGGAGCACAGATACGCAGTATTTT.

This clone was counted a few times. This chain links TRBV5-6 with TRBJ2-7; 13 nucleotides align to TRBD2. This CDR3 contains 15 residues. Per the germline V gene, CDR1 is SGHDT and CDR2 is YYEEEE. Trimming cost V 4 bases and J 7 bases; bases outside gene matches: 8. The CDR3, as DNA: TGTGCCAGCAGCCACACTAGCGGGGGGGTGAAGGAGCAGTACTTC. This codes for CASSHTSGGVKEQYF.

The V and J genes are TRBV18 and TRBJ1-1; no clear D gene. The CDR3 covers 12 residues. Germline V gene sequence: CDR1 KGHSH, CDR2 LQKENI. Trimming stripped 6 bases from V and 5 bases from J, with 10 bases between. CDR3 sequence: CASSQDWTEAFF. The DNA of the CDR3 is TGTGCCAGCTCGCAGGACTGGACTGAAGCTTTCTTT.

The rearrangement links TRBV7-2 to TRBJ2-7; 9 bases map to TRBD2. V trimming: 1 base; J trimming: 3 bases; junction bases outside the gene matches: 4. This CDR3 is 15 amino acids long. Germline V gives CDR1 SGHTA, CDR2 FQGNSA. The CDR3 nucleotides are TGTGCCAGCAGCTTAGGCGGGGGGGAAGGCTACGAGCAGTACTTC. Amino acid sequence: CASSLGGGEGYEQYF. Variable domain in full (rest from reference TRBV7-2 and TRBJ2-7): GAGVSQSPSNKVTEKGKDVELRCDPISGHTALYWYRQSLGQGLEFLIYFQGNSAPDKSGLPSDRFSAERTGGSVSTLTIQRTQQEDSAVYLCASSLGGGEGYEQYFGPGTRLTVT.

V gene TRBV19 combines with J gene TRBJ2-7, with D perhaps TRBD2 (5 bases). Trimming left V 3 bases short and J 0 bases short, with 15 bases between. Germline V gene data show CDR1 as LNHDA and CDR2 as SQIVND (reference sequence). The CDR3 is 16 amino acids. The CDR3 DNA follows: TGTGCCAGTAGTATCACCCTCCAGCGGTACTCCTACGAGCAGTACTTC. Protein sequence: CASSITLQRYSYEQYF.

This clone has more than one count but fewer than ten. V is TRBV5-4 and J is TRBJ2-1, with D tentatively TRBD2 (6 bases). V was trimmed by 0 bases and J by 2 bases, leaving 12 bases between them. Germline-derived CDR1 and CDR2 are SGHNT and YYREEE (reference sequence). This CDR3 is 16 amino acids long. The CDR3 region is CASSLAGGVTYNEQFF. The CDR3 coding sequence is TGTGCCAGCAGCTTGGCCGGGGGAGTGACCTACAATGAGCAGTTCTTC. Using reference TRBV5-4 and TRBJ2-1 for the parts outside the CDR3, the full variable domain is ETGVTQSPTHLIKTRGQQVTLRCSSQSGHNTVSWYQQALGQGPQFIFQYYREEENGRGNFPPRFSGLQFPNYSSELNVNALELDDSALYLCASSLAGGVTYNEQFFGPGTRLTVL.

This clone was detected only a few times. The DNA of the CDR3 is TGCAGCGTTGGCGACAGCTACTATGGCTACACCTTC. Encoded protein: CSVGDSYYGYTF. The chain employs TRBV29-1 and TRBJ1-2, with a tentative D call TRBD1 (5 bases). V gave up 4 bases and J gave up 3 bases, with 9 bases separating them. The CDR3 covers 12 residues. Germline V gives CDR1 SQVTM, CDR2 ANQGSEA.

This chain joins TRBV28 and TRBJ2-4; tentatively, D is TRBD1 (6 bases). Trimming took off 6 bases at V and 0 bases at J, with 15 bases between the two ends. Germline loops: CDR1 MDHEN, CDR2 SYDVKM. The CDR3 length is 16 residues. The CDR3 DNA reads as TGTGCCAGCAGCAATGACAGGTTTCTAGCCAAAAACATTCAGTACTTC. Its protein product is CASSNDRFLAKNIQYF. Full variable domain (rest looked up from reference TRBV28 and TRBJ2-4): DVKVTQSSRYLVKRTGEKVFLECVQDMDHENMFWYRQDPGLGLRLIYFSYDVKMKEKGDIPEGYSVSREKKERFSLILESASTNQTSMYLCASSNDRFLAKNIQYFGAGTRLSVL.

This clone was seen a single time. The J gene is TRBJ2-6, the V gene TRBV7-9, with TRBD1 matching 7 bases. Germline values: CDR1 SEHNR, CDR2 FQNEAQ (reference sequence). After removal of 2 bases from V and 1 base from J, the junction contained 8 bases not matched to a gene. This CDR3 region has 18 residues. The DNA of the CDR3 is TGTGCCAGCAGCTTACCAGGGGGTAAACAATCTGGGGCCAACGTCCTGACTTTC. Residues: CASSLPGGKQSGANVLTF.

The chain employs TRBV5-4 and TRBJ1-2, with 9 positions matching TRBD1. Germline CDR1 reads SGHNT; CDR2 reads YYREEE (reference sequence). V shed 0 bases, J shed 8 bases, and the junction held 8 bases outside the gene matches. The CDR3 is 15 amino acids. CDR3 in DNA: TGTGCCAGCAGCTTGGGGGGACAGGGACCTAGGGGCTACACCTTC. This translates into CASSLGGQGPRGYTF.

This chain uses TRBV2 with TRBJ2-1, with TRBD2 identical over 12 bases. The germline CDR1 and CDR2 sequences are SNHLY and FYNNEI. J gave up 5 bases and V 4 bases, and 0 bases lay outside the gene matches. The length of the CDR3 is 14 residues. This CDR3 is CASSGTSGNNEQFF. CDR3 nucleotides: TGTGCCAGCAGTGGGACTAGCGGGAACAATGAGCAGTTCTTC.

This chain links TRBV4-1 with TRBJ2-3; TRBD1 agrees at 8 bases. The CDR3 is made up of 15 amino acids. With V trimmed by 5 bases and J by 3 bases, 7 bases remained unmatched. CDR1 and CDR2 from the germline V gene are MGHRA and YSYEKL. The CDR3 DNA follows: TGCGCCAGCAGCGCCCAGGACAGGGAAACAGATACGCAGTATTTT. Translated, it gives CASSAQDRETDTQYF.

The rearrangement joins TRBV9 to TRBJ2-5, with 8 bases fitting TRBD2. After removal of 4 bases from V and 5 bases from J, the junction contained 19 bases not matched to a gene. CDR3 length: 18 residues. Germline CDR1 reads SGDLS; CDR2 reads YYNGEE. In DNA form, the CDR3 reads TGTGCCAGCAGCCCAAGGACTAGCTGGGGGATTGGAGGGGAGACCCAGTACTTC. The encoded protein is CASSPRTSWGIGGETQYF.

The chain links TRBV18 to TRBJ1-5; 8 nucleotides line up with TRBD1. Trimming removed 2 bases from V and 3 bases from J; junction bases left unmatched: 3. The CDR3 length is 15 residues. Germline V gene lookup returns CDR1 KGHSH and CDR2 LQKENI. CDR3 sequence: CASSPVQGDNQPQHF. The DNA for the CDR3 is TGTGCCAGCTCACCAGTACAGGGGGACAATCAGCCCCAGCATTTT.

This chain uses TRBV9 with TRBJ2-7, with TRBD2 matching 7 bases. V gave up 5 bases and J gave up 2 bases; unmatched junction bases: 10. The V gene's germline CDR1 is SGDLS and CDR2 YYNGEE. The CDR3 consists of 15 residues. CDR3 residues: CASSTMGGTTYEQYF. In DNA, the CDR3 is TGTGCCAGCAGTACAATGGGAGGGACCACCTACGAGCAGTACTTC.

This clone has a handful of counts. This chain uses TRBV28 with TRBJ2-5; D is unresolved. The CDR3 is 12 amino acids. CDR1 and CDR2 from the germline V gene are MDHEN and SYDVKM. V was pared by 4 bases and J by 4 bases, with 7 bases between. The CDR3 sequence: CASSWPSETQYF. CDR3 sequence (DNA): TGTGCCAGCAGTTGGCCCTCAGAGACCCAGTACTTC.

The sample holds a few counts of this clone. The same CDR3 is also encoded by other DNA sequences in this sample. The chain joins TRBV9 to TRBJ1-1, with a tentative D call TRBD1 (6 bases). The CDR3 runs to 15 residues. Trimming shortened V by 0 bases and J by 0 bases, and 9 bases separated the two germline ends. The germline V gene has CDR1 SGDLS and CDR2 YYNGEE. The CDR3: CASSVAGQLNTEAFF. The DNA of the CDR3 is TGTGCCAGCAGCGTAGCCGGACAGCTGAACACTGAAGCTTTCTTT.

CDR3 sequence (DNA): TGTGCCAGCAGCTTCTCGAACACCGGGGAGCTGTTTTTT. Translated, it gives CASSFSNTGELFF. This chain connects TRBV7-9 to TRBJ2-2, with D hard to call. Germline CDR1 and CDR2: SEHNR and FQNEAQ (reference sequence). This CDR3 comprises 13 residues. Trimming left V 3 bases short and J 0 bases short, with 2 bases between.